This T cell receptor (beta chain) was sequenced for a study of cytomegalovirus exposure and HLA in healthy donors. Findings and caveats of the study: The productive fraction for most TCR beta V segments was about 90% or about 30% in an earlier analysis. Relative to the roughly 690-donor mean, N-insertions were reportedly fewer in an Asian-associated ancestry cluster in a later analysis. The study put roughly 160 TCR beta chains on its list as cytomegalovirus-associated.

PCR primers comprised 60 Vbeta and 13 Jbeta primers. Profiled with immunoSEQ multiplex PCR; TCRdb holds only in-frame clones, not every one. The data contain about 98,000 clones, around 80% of them singletons. Remarks on this clone: Its antigen is not identified.

Trimming took 8 bases from V and 9 from J, leaving 20 bases between them. Germline CDR1 reads LNHDA; CDR2 reads SQIVND (reference sequence). There are 15 residues in the CDR3. The sample comprised PBMCs. The rearrangement joins TRBV19 to TRBJ1-6, with D possibly being TRBD1 (5 bases). This TCR derives from a man in his forties or fifties in good health and CMV-seronegative. The CDR3 sequence is CASGAGSRFGSPLHF. CDR3 in DNA: TGTGCCAGTGGCGCAGGGTCCAGGTTCGGTTCACCCCTCCACTTT.